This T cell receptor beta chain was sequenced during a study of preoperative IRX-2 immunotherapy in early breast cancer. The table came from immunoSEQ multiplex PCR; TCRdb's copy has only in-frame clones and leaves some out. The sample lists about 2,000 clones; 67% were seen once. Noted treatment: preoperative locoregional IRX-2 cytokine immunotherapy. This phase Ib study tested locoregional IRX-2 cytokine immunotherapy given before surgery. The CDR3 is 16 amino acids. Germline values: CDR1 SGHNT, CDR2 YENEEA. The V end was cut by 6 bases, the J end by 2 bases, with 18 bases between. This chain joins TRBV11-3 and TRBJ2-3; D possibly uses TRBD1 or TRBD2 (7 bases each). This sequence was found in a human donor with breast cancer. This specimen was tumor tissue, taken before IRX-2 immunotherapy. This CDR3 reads CASRPNRGGDTDTQYF. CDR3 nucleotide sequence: TGTGCCAGCAGGCCAAACAGGGGAGGGGACACAGATACGCAGTATTTT.